What follows are 28 T cell receptor beta chains derived from one specimen sequenced in a study of T cell responses to AZD1222 COVID-19 vaccine. Measured with immunoSEQ multiplex PCR; TCRdb has only the in-frame clones, and not every one. The sample includes 250,000 to 300,000 clones, 90% to 95% of them seen just once. The sequences come from peripheral blood, collected 28 days after the second AZD1222 dose. The receptors shown here come from an adult who received the AZD1222 COVID-19 vaccine.

This clone was recorded only once. The chain carries TRBV5-4 and TRBJ1-1; D is perhaps TRBD1 (5 bases). From germline, CDR1 is SGHNT and CDR2 YYREEE (reference sequence). Between the trimmed V and J ends, which lost 4 bases and 0 bases, there was a span of 13 bases. The CDR3 length is 15 residues. DNA of the CDR3: TGTGCCAGCAGCCCCAAGGGGAGCATGAACACTGAAGCTTTCTTT. The encoded protein is CASSPKGSMNTEAFF.

This chain joins TRBV7-2 and TRBJ2-5; 8 nucleotides match TRBD2. The CDR3 totals 16 residues. J lost 4 bases, V lost 5 bases, and 12 bases had no gene match. Germline V gives CDR1 SGHTA, CDR2 FQGNSA. In DNA form, the CDR3 reads TGTGCCAGCAGCCCCCCGGGAGGGAGGCTCTCAGAGACCCAGTACTTC. This encodes CASSPPGGRLSETQYF.

The V and J genes are TRBV19 and TRBJ1-5, with D uncertain. Germline loops: CDR1 LNHDA, CDR2 SQIVND (reference sequence). The CDR3 runs 12 residues. Trimming took 5 bases from V and 5 from J, leaving 7 bases between them. Written as DNA, the CDR3 is TGTGCCAGTAGTTTCCGTTATCAGCCCCAGCATTTT. It translates to CASSFRYQPQHF.

The chain has TRBV28 and TRBJ1-1, with D hard to call. Germline V gives CDR1 MDHEN, CDR2 SYDVKM. V was trimmed by 3 bases and J by 0 bases, leaving 8 bases between them. The CDR3 length is 14 residues. The chain's CDR3 is CASSFGRLNTEAFF. CDR3 coding DNA: TGTGCCAGCAGTTTCGGACGGCTGAACACTGAAGCTTTCTTT.

The V gene is TRBV7-3, the J gene TRBJ1-6; 7 bases are shared with TRBD1. This CDR3 spans 15 amino acids. CDR1 SGHTA and CDR2 FQGTGA come from the germline V gene. The J segment lost 7 bases and the V segment lost 6 bases, leaving 9 bases of the junction unmatched. The CDR3 sequence is CASSPMAGGNSPLHF. The CDR3 DNA reads TGTGCCAGCAGTCCCATGGCAGGGGGAAATTCACCCCTCCACTTT. Complete variable domain (other parts from reference TRBV7-3 and TRBJ1-6): GAGVSQTPSNKVTEKGKYVELRCDPISGHTALYWYRQSLGQGPEFLIYFQGTGAADDSGLPNDRFFAVRPEGSVSTLKIQRTERGDSAVYLCASSPMAGGNSPLHFGNGTRLTVT.

The rearrangement joins TRBV20-1 to TRBJ1-1; no firm D call. The ends were cut back, 3 bases at V and 1 base at J, with 9 bases in the middle. Germline V gene sequence: CDR1 DFQATT, CDR2 SNEGSKA (reference sequence). The CDR3 contains 13 residues. DNA for the CDR3: TGCAGTGCTAGTGTCACAACGAACACTGAAGCTTTCTTT. This translates into CSASVTTNTEAFF.

The rearrangement uses TRBV24-1 and TRBJ1-1, with D maybe TRBD1 (5 bases). Trimming removed 4 bases at V and 1 base at J, with 12 bases between. Germline V gene sequence: CDR1 KGHDR, CDR2 SFDVKD. The CDR3 totals 15 residues. CDR3 in amino acids: CATSDTRRGNTEAFF. CDR3 coding DNA: TGTGCCACCAGTGACACTCGAAGGGGGAACACTGAAGCTTTCTTT.

This clone has just one count. The V call is TRBV12-3 or TRBV12-4, the J call TRBJ2-3; D not certain. CDR3 size: 12 residues. The V and J ends lost 2 bases and 4 bases respectively, with 4 bases between them. The CDR3 region has the DNA TGTGCCAGCAGTTTACCCGCAGATACGCAGTATTTT. Protein: CASSLPADTQYF.

The genes are TRBV11-3 and TRBJ2-1; TRBD2 aligns across 12 bases. CDR3 length: 16 amino acids. The V and J ends lost 3 bases and 4 bases, in that order; junction bases with no gene match: 4. CDR1 SGHNT and CDR2 YENEEA come from the germline V gene. Written as DNA, the CDR3 is TGTGCCAGCAGCTTTCAGGGGACTAGCGGGTACAATGAGCAGTTCTTC. It codes for CASSFQGTSGYNEQFF.

The chain has TRBV5-1 and TRBJ1-2; D is undetermined. There are 14 residues in the CDR3. V lost 4 bases and J lost 5, with 15 bases in between. Germline V lookup: CDR1 SGHRS, CDR2 YFSETQ. CDR3 residues: CASSPGRVMYGYTF. CDR3 bases: TGCGCCAGCAGCCCCGGGAGGGTTATGTATGGCTACACCTTC.

This chain uses TRBV3-1 (or the pseudogene TRBV3-2) with TRBJ1-3; D unclear. Germline V lookup: CDR1 LGHDT, CDR2 YNNKEL (reference sequence). Trimming stripped 4 bases from V and 2 bases from J, with 18 bases between. This CDR3 is 17 amino acids long. The CDR3 sequence: CASSLYVQGRAGNTIYF. The CDR3 DNA follows: TGTGCCAGCAGCCTCTACGTTCAAGGAAGGGCTGGAAACACCATATATTTT.

CDR3 region: CASSQATGMNSPLHF. The CDR3 coding sequence is TGTGCCAGCAGCCAAGCGACGGGTATGAATTCACCCCTCCACTTT. The chain carries TRBV3-1 (or the pseudogene TRBV3-2) and TRBJ1-6; the D is unclear. V was cut by 1 base and J by 7 bases, with 11 bases left in between. CDR3 length equals 15 residues. CDR1 and CDR2 from the germline V gene are LGHDT and YNNKEL (reference sequence).

V is TRBV28 and J is TRBJ2-7; perhaps TRBD1 as D (5 bases). The V end was cut by 2 bases, the J end by 0 bases, with 11 bases between. The germline CDR1 and CDR2 sequences are MDHEN and SYDVKM. The CDR3 loop spans 15 amino acids. The chain's CDR3 is CASSLRGLSSYEQYF. DNA of the CDR3: TGTGCCAGCAGTTTAAGGGGCTTGAGCTCCTACGAGCAGTACTTC.

The chain uses TRBV6-2 or TRBV6-3 and TRBJ2-1, with D hard to call. Germline CDR1 reads MNHEY; CDR2 reads SVGEGT. This CDR3 region has 17 residues. The V end lost 0 bases, the J end lost 1 base, and 13 bases lay between the germline ends. The CDR3 region is CASSYSSDRLSYNEQFF. The CDR3 DNA reads TGTGCCAGCAGTTACTCGAGCGACCGGCTTTCCTACAATGAGCAGTTCTTC.

The chain has TRBV9 and TRBJ1-3; D is uncertain. Trimming cost V 4 bases and J 0 bases, with 8 bases left between them. Germline CDR1 and CDR2: SGDLS and YYNGEE. There are 14 residues in the CDR3. The CDR3 spells CASSFSNSGNTIYF. In nucleotides, the CDR3 is TGTGCCAGCAGCTTCAGCAACTCTGGAAACACCATATATTTT.

The chain has TRBV27 and TRBJ1-3; D is possibly TRBD1 (5 bases). V lost 1 base to trimming and J lost 0 bases, with 7 bases between them. The length of the CDR3 is 15 residues. Germline V lookup: CDR1 MNHEY, CDR2 SMNVEV (reference sequence). The CDR3 loop is CASSLLTDSGNTIYF. DNA for the CDR3: TGTGCCAGCAGTTTATTGACAGACTCTGGAAACACCATATATTTT.

The CDR3 DNA reads as TGTGCCAGCACCGGGACGGAGAACACCGGGGAGCTGTTTTTT. Translation: CASTGTENTGELFF. The gene calls are TRBV9 and TRBJ2-2; D might be TRBD1 or TRBD2, each matching 5 bases. V was clipped by 6 bases and J by 1 base, with 10 bases between them. This CDR3 is 14 amino acids long. The germline V gene has CDR1 SGDLS and CDR2 YYNGEE.

This chain joins TRBV21-1 and TRBJ2-6; the DNA was not compared with TRBD1, the D call given in the table. TRBV21-1 is termed a pseudogene. There are 16 residues in the CDR3. As DNA, the CDR3 is TGTGCCAGCAGTTACAGGGGATTAACCGGGGCCAACGTCCTGACTTTC. Translating it yields CASSYRGLTGANVLTF.

In nucleotides, the CDR3 is TGTGCCAGCAGCCAGCCCGGAGATACGCAGTATTTT. This codes for CASSQPGDTQYF. V usage is TRBV5-6 and J usage is TRBJ2-3, with unresolved D. Germline values: CDR1 SGHDT, CDR2 YYEEEE. The germline V and J ends were trimmed by 4 bases and 5 bases, with 8 bases remaining between them. The CDR3 extends over 12 amino acids.

In its sample, this clone was seen once. This chain links TRBV2 with TRBJ2-2, with 7 bases lining up with TRBD2. This CDR3 spans 12 amino acids. The germline gives CDR1 SNHLY, CDR2 FYNNEI. V gave up 6 bases and J gave up 6 bases; unmatched junction bases: 1. The CDR3 DNA reads as TGTGCCAGCAGGCTAGCGGCCGGGGAGCTGTTTTTT. It encodes CASRLAAGELFF.

The gene calls are TRBV6-1 and TRBJ1-4; 7 bases line up with TRBD1. This CDR3 has 13 amino acids. Germline V lookup: CDR1 MNHNS, CDR2 SASEGT. With V trimmed by 3 bases and J by 8 bases, 3 bases remained unmatched. The CDR3 reads CASSEGQREKLFF. CDR3 sequence (DNA): TGTGCCAGCAGTGAGGGACAGCGGGAAAAACTGTTTTTT.

This clone was seen only once. The V gene is TRBV25-1, the J gene TRBJ1-1; D perhaps matches TRBD1 (5 bases). Germline V gene lookup returns CDR1 MGHDK and CDR2 SYGVNS. This CDR3 contains 12 residues. V was trimmed by 3 bases and J by 11 bases, leaving 13 bases between them. For the CDR3, the DNA is TGTGCCAGCAGTGATTCCGGGACGAGGGCTTTCTTT. This translates into CASSDSGTRAFF.

V usage is TRBV12-3 or TRBV12-4 and J usage is TRBJ1-2; 8 bases match TRBD1. V was pared by 6 bases and J by 4 bases, with 4 bases of the junction left unmatched. This CDR3 spans 13 amino acids. The CDR3 region is CASSRDRGYGYTF. CDR3 sequence (DNA): TGTGCCAGCAGCCGAGACAGGGGCTATGGCTACACCTTC.

This chain joins TRBV28 and TRBJ1-4; D gene uncertain. The V end lost 5 bases, the J end lost 8 bases, and 15 bases lay between the germline ends. CDR3 length equals 14 residues. Per the germline V gene, CDR1 is MDHEN and CDR2 is SYDVKM. The CDR3: CASSTAGVGEKLFF. As DNA, the CDR3 is TGTGCCAGCAGTACGGCCGGGGTAGGGGAAAAACTGTTTTTT.

The chain has TRBV7-8 and TRBJ1-2; no reliable D call. Between the trimmed V and J ends, which lost 2 bases and 1 base, there was a span of 8 bases. The length of the CDR3 is 14 residues. Germline V gene data show CDR1 as SGHVS and CDR2 as FQNEAQ. Here the CDR3 DNA reads TGTGCCAGCAGCTTAATGTCCAATAACTATGGCTACACCTTC. This gives the protein CASSLMSNNYGYTF.

V gene TRBV6-1 combines with J gene TRBJ1-3; D uncertain. V lost 3 bases and J lost 1, with 10 bases in between. The CDR3 is 15 residues long. Germline-derived CDR1 and CDR2 are MNHNS and SASEGT. The CDR3 DNA follows: TGTGCCAGCAGTGAGGGGAGGTCGTCTGGAAACACCATATATTTT. It translates to CASSEGRSSGNTIYF.

This chain links TRBV27 with TRBJ1-4; tentatively, D is TRBD1 (6 bases). Germline CDR1 reads MNHEY; CDR2 reads SMNVEV (reference sequence). CDR3 size: 14 residues. With 3 bases removed from V and 8 bases from J, the gap between germline ends came to 13 bases. This CDR3 is CASSFRQGREKLFF. The CDR3 bases are TGTGCCAGCAGTTTCCGGCAGGGGCGCGAAAAACTGTTTTTT.

The gene calls are TRBV28 and TRBJ1-2; 8 bases are a match to TRBD1. The V and J ends lost 8 bases and 3 bases, in that order; junction bases with no gene match: 11. CDR3 length: 15 amino acids. Germline CDR1 reads MDHEN; CDR2 reads SYDVKM. CDR3 amino acids: CASQSGQGRYYGYTF. CDR3 coding DNA: TGTGCCAGCCAGAGCGGACAGGGACGATACTATGGCTACACCTTC.